Listed below are T cell receptor beta chains from one sample, sequenced in a study of STAT3 mutations in large granular lymphocyte leukemia. TCRdb keeps only in-frame clones here, not all; method: immunoSEQ multiplex PCR. The data contain approximately 8,400 clones, 92% of them singletons. Sequenced: peripheral blood mononuclear cells. The receptors here all came from a man between 60 and 75 years old with T-cell large granular lymphocyte leukemia. Some clones in this sample may be carry-over from other donors' samples. The CDR3 runs from the conserved cysteine through the conserved F or W. D genes are given only for firm matches. Clone size is given for some rows only: seen once, a few or many times, or a class if the clone is expanded.

V: TRBV18
D: NA
size: NA
J: TRBJ1-1
CDR3: CASRSTNTEAFF
DNA: TGTGCCAGTAGAAGTACGAACACTGAAGCTTTCTTT

V: TRBV29-1
D: TRBD2
size: NA
J: TRBJ2-1
CDR3: CSVEGVAGGPGTYNEQFF
DNA: TGCAGCGTTGAGGGTGTGGCGGGAGGGCCCGGGACCTACAATGAGCAGTTCTTC

V: TRBV18
D: NA
size: NA
J: TRBJ2-5
CDR3: CASSPDRQETQYF
DNA: TGTGCCAGCTCACCTGACAGACAAGAGACCCAGTACTTC

V: TRBV2
D: NA
size: NA
J: TRBJ1-5
CDR3: CASRGQSNQPQHF
DNA: TGTGCCAGCCGGGGGCAAAGCAATCAGCCCCAGCATTTT

V: TRBV4-2
D: NA
size: NA
J: TRBJ2-1
CDR3: CASSQEGVNEQFF
DNA: TGTGCCAGCAGCCAAGAGGGGGTCAATGAGCAGTTCTTC

V: TRBV10-3
D: TRBD2
size: once
J: TRBJ2-1
CDR3: CAISESRTSGFAEQFF
DNA: TGTGCCATCAGTGAGTCACGGACTAGCGGGTTTGCTGAGCAGTTCTTC

V: TRBV5-1
D: TRBD1
size: NA
J: TRBJ2-5
CDR3: CASSPLTGGEETQYF
DNA: TGCGCCAGCAGTCCCCTTACAGGGGGCGAAGAGACCCAGTACTTC

V: TRBV30
D: NA
size: NA
J: TRBJ2-5
CDR3: CAWTNLGAQETQYF
DNA: TGTGCCTGGACCAACTTAGGGGCCCAAGAGACCCAGTACTTC

V: TRBV29-1
D: NA
size: NA
J: TRBJ2-7
CDR3: CSPSGRLIPPYEQYF
DNA: TGCAGCCCCTCAGGCAGACTTATCCCCCCATACGAGCAGTACTTC

V: TRBV7-8
D: NA
size: NA
J: TRBJ2-2
CDR3: CASSSGPRGELFF
DNA: TGTGCCAGCAGCTCGGGACCTCGAGGGGAGCTGTTTTTT

V: TRBV5-6
D: NA
size: NA
J: TRBJ1-4
CDR3: CASSSTGTYEKLFF
DNA: TGTGCCAGCAGCTCGACAGGTACCTATGAAAAACTGTTTTTT

V: TRBV6-1
D: TRBD1
size: NA
J: TRBJ2-3
CDR3: CASRDRGPTDTQYF
DNA: TGTGCCAGCAGGGACAGGGGCCCCACAGATACGCAGTATTTT

V: TRBV7-9
D: NA
size: NA
J: TRBJ2-3
CDR3: CASSWSGSTDTQYF
DNA: TGTGCCAGCAGCTGGAGCGGGAGCACAGATACGCAGTATTTT

V: TRBV9
D: TRBD1
size: NA
J: TRBJ1-1
CDR3: CASSPRQGANTEAFF
DNA: TGTGCCAGCAGCCCTCGACAGGGGGCGAACACTGAAGCTTTCTTT

V: TRBV5-1
D: TRBD2
size: NA
J: TRBJ2-3
CDR3: CASSFGLAAATDTQYF
DNA: TGCGCCAGCAGCTTTGGACTAGCGGCCGCCACAGATACGCAGTATTTT

V: TRBV6-5
D: TRBD2
size: NA
J: TRBJ2-7
CDR3: CASRPGLAEYEQYF
DNA: TGTGCCAGCAGGCCGGGACTAGCAGAGTACGAGCAGTACTTC

V: TRBV7-2
D: NA
size: NA
J: TRBJ1-1
CDR3: CASDDGAGYTEAFF
DNA: TGTGCCAGTGATGACGGGGCAGGATACACTGAAGCTTTCTTT

V: TRBV6-1
D: TRBD2
size: NA
J: TRBJ2-7
CDR3: CASSEEVRLLLAGDEQYF
DNA: TGTGCCAGCAGTGAAGAAGTCCGTCTGCTACTAGCGGGAGACGAGCAGTACTTC

V: TRBV28
D: NA
size: NA
J: TRBJ2-1
CDR3: CASRTQGRGHNEQFF
DNA: TGTGCCAGCAGGACCCAGGGGAGGGGCCACAATGAGCAGTTCTTC

V: TRBV18
D: TRBD2
size: NA
J: TRBJ2-3
CDR3: CASSPPGGIGDTQYF
DNA: TGTGCCAGCTCACCGCCGGGGGGGATCGGAGATACGCAGTATTTT

V: TRBV5-1
D: TRBD2
size: NA
J: TRBJ2-5
CDR3: CASSLGTRLGETQYF
DNA: TGCGCCAGCAGCTTGGGGACTAGGCTTGGAGAGACCCAGTACTTC

V: TRBV7-9
D: TRBD1
size: NA
J: TRBJ1-1
CDR3: CASSPTPRTGGLTEAFF
DNA: TGTGCCAGCAGCCCAACCCCCCGGACAGGGGGATTGACTGAAGCTTTCTTT

V: TRBV7-2
D: TRBD1
size: NA
J: TRBJ1-2
CDR3: CASRRTGLDYGYTF
DNA: TGTGCCAGCAGACGGACAGGGCTGGACTATGGCTACACCTTC

V: TRBV25-1
D: NA
size: NA
J: TRBJ1-2
CDR3: CASSSGGGLGYTF
DNA: TGTGCCAGCAGTTCCGGCGGGGGGCTTGGCTACACCTTC

V: TRBV5-4
D: NA
size: once
J: TRBJ1-2
CDR3: CASSLDPGGTGGYTF
DNA: TGTGCCAGCAGCTTGGACCCCGGAGGAACGGGAGGCTACACCTTC

V: TRBV9
D: NA
size: NA
J: TRBJ1-6
CDR3: CASSEGPQGNSPLHF
DNA: TGTGCCAGCAGCGAGGGGCCGCAGGGTAATTCACCCCTCCACTTT

V: TRBV20-1
D: NA
size: NA
J: TRBJ2-3
CDR3: CSATETDTQYF
DNA: TGCAGTGCTACCGAAACAGATACGCAGTATTTT

V: TRBV7-9
D: TRBD1
size: few
J: TRBJ1-5
CDR3: CASSLSDRKAQHF
DNA: TGTGCCAGCAGCCTATCGGACAGGAAGGCCCAGCATTTT

V: TRBV9
D: NA
size: NA
J: TRBJ2-3
CDR3: CASSGDFIDTQYF
DNA: TGTGCCAGCAGCGGGGACTTTATAGATACGCAGTATTTT

V: TRBV11-2
D: NA
size: once
J: TRBJ1-1
CDR3: CASSLDQLAAFF
DNA: TGTGCCAGCAGCTTAGACCAGTTGGCGGCTTTCTTT

V: TRBV27
D: NA
size: NA
J: TRBJ1-4
CDR3: CASSSLGEKLFF
DNA: TGTGCCAGCAGTTCATTGGGTGAAAAACTGTTTTTT

V: TRBV6-5
D: NA
size: NA
J: TRBJ2-2
CDR3: CASSYSSPGELFF
DNA: TGTGCCAGCAGTTACTCGTCCCCCGGGGAGCTGTTTTTT

V: TRBV25-1
D: NA
size: NA
J: TRBJ2-2
CDR3: CATRSTGELFF
DNA: TGTGCCACCAGATCCACCGGGGAGCTGTTTTTT